This TCR beta chain was identified during a study of blood T cell repertoires in COVID-19 (dated by TCRdb to 2020 to 2022). In the study overall: Samples from collaborators originated in the United States, Italy and Spain and spanned both the acute and convalescent phases of COVID-19. The material from the prospective study consisted of cDNA or gDNA derived from T cells, B-cell-depleted T cells, or PBMCs. The dataset comprised deeply sampled blood TCRbeta repertoires from subjects exposed to, actively infected with, or recovered from COVID-19. The repertoires were released in a freely available public database intended as a resource for research on the immune response to SARS-CoV-2. The samples were drawn from the first 160 participants of the ongoing ImmuneRACE study and from over a thousand subjects provided by 6 global collaborators. The sample metadata nearly always contained a de-identified subject ID, COVID-19 status, age in years and sex. Where available, HLA class I and class II types were obtained from metadata supplied by the sample provider rather than from assay-based typing.

Each collaborating institution followed its own protocols to collect whole blood in K2EDTA tubes. For TCRbeta analysis, collaborator samples were shipped as frozen whole blood, as isolated PBMCs, or as DNA extracted from either sample type. The immunoSEQ Assay, a bias-controlled multiplex PCR, was used to amplify TCRbeta CDR3 regions from genomic DNA. Per the authors' processing: The number of nucleated cells in each sample was estimated by amplification of reference gene primers within the assay. Sequence reads were collapsed and filtered to measure the absolute abundance of every unique TCRbeta CDR3 rearrangement. For each sample, productive Simpson clonality was calculated as the square root of Simpson's diversity index across productive rearrangements. Entries here come from immuneACCESS through TCRdb and include only in-frame sequences with V and J called. Some clones fail to appear in such tables; in the studies checked, an unresolved V gene covers under half of the shortfall, and the cause of the remainder is unknown. The DNA was the basis for D and trimming; V, J and clone size are from that table. The sample yields under 85,000 clones; around 85% were counted once. The ten most abundant clones make up approximately 19% of the sample.

What the authors observed across the whole study: How much clinical and demographic metadata was included differed by source and by participant, and the metadata was provided uncurated.

Including the terminal cysteine and phenylalanine, the CDR3 comprises 16 residues. Only the CDR3 part of the read is kept: 48 bases, read in frame from the first base. For CDR1 and CDR2, the germline V gene (reference sequence) lists LNHDA and SQIVND. For this chain, trimming is 5 bases at the V end and 7 bases at the J end, and the number of junction bases without a gene match is 9. In regard to this clone: Its target antigen remains unknown. Nothing much larger sits one base from this clone, and base qualities are not available.

This TCR was recovered from a man older than 75 in a cohort sampled during active COVID-19. The chain is assembled from TRBV19 and TRBJ1-4, and TRBD1 aligns with 11 junction nucleotides. Material for sequencing was peripheral blood. Here the CDR3 is given as CASSSGQGARSEKLFF. Read as DNA, the sequence is TGTGCCAGTAGTTCTGGACAGGGGGCCCGTAGTGAAAAACTGTTTTTT.